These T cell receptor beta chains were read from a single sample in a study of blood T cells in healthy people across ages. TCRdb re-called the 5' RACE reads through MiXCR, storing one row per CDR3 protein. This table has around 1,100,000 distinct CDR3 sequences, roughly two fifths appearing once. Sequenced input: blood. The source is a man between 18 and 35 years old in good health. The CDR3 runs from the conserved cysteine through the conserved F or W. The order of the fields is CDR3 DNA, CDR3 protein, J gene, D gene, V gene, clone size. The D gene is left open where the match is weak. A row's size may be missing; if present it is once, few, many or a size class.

DNA: TGCAGTGCTAGAGAGACAGGAACTAACTATGGCTACACCTTC
CDR3: CSARETGTNYGYTF
J: TRBJ1-2
D: .
V: TRBV20-1
size: .

DNA: TGTGCCAGCACCTTGACAGAGATTAACACTGAAGCTTTCTTT
CDR3: CASTLTEINTEAFF
J: TRBJ1-1
D: .
V: TRBV2
size: .

DNA: TGTGCCAGCAGTCCGGACAGATTCTACAATGAGCAGTTCTTC
CDR3: CASSPDRFYNEQFF
J: TRBJ2-1
D: .
V: TRBV6-2/TRBV6-3
size: many

DNA: TGTGCCAGCAGTGAGGTAGGGGGCGATTACAAGCAGTACTTC
CDR3: CASSEVGGDYKQYF
J: TRBJ2-5
D: TRBD1
V: TRBV25-1
size: .

DNA: TGCGCCAGCAGCCAAGCTTTGTATGAAAAACTGTTTTTT
CDR3: CASSQALYEKLFF
J: TRBJ1-4
D: .
V: TRBV4-3
size: few

DNA: TGTGCCAGCAGCGTAGCCTCGACAGGGCTATATAGCTACACCTTC
CDR3: CASSVASTGLYSYTF
J: TRBJ1-2
D: TRBD1
V: TRBV9
size: .

DNA: TGCGCCAGCAGCCAAGATGGGGTTGGGGGTGAGGAGCAGTTCTTC
CDR3: CASSQDGVGGEEQFF
J: TRBJ2-1
D: .
V: TRBV4-3
size: many

DNA: TGTGCCACCAGGACAGGGGGGAATTACAATGAGCAGTTCTTC
CDR3: CATRTGGNYNEQFF
J: TRBJ2-1
D: TRBD1
V: TRBV15
size: .

DNA: TGTGCCAGCAGCTTATCCCCAGGGGCTGCGAACACCGGGGAGCTGTTTTTT
CDR3: CASSLSPGAANTGELFF
J: TRBJ2-2
D: .
V: TRBV7-8
size: .

DNA: TGCGCCAGCAGCCAAGATGTACGGAACACAGATACGCAGTATTTT
CDR3: CASSQDVRNTDTQYF
J: TRBJ2-3
D: .
V: TRBV4-3
size: .

DNA: TGCAGTGCTAGAGAGGCACAGGGGGCCTATGGCTACACCTTC
CDR3: CSAREAQGAYGYTF
J: TRBJ1-2
D: TRBD1
V: TRBV20-1
size: .

DNA: TGCGCCTCACAGGGTGATAATGAAAAACTGTTTTTT
CDR3: CASQGDNEKLFF
J: TRBJ1-4
D: .
V: TRBV4-1
size: few

DNA: TGCAGCGCGACGTCCTCACGAGATACAGAGACCACAGATACGCAGTATTTT
CDR3: CSATSSRDTETTDTQYF
J: TRBJ2-3
D: .
V: TRBV20-1
size: many

DNA: TGTGCCAGCAGCTTAGTTGACAGGGGACTCTCCACCGGGGAGCTGTTTTTT
CDR3: CASSLVDRGLSTGELFF
J: TRBJ2-2
D: TRBD1
V: TRBV7-2
size: few

DNA: TGTGCCAGCAACCAGGGCAATCAGCCCCAGCATTTT
CDR3: CASNQGNQPQHF
J: TRBJ1-5
D: .
V: TRBV7-9
size: few

DNA: TGTGCCAGCTCACCTCAGGGTGGTACAGATACGCAGTATTTT
CDR3: CASSPQGGTDTQYF
J: TRBJ2-3
D: .
V: TRBV18
size: many

DNA: TGTGCCAGCAGCTCCTTCGAGAACACTGAAGCTTTCTTT
CDR3: CASSSFENTEAFF
J: TRBJ1-1
D: .
V: TRBV7-2
size: .

DNA: TGTGCCAGCAGCTTAGTAGCGGGGGTCGGAGAGACCCAGTACTTC
CDR3: CASSLVAGVGETQYF
J: TRBJ2-5
D: TRBD2
V: TRBV7-9
size: many

DNA: TGTGCCAGCAGCCGTCGTGGACGGCCGGTGAACACTGAAGCTTTCTTT
CDR3: CASSRRGRPVNTEAFF
J: TRBJ1-1
D: .
V: TRBV7-8
size: few

DNA: TGTGCCAGCAGGGTCGGACAAGGGTTGACCTACAATGAGCAGTTCTTC
CDR3: CASRVGQGLTYNEQFF
J: TRBJ2-1
D: .
V: TRBV12-3/TRBV12-4
size: few

DNA: TGTGCCAGCAGCGTCCAGTCCGCCAGGAGGTACAATGAGCAGTTCTTC
CDR3: CASSVQSARRYNEQFF
J: TRBJ2-1
D: .
V: TRBV13
size: .

DNA: TGTGCCAGCAGTTTTGCGGAGGGGTTGAACACTAAAGCTTTCTTT
CDR3: CASSFAEGLNTKAFF
J: TRBJ1-1
D: .
V: TRBV27
size: once

DNA: TGTGCCAGCAGTCCCAGACAGGGGATGATCGGTGGCTACACCTTC
CDR3: CASSPRQGMIGGYTF
J: TRBJ1-2
D: TRBD1
V: TRBV6-4
size: few

DNA: TGCGCCAGCACCCGTGACGGGACGACAGCGGGGAATGAGCAGTTCTTC
CDR3: CASTRDGTTAGNEQFF
J: TRBJ2-1
D: TRBD2
V: TRBV4-3
size: few

DNA: TGTGCCAGCAGCGTAGGAGGGCAATGGGGACAGCCCCAGCATTTT
CDR3: CASSVGGQWGQPQHF
J: TRBJ1-5
D: .
V: TRBV9
size: few

DNA: TGCGCCAGCAGCTACTACAGTACCTCTGGGGCCAACGTCCTGACTTTC
CDR3: CASSYYSTSGANVLTF
J: TRBJ2-6
D: .
V: TRBV5-1
size: .

DNA: TGTGCCAGCAGCCGGAGAGGGGGAAATGAAGCTTTCTTT
CDR3: CASSRRGGNEAFF
J: TRBJ1-1
D: .
V: TRBV12-3/TRBV12-4
size: few

DNA: TGTGCCACCCTTTTCCGGGGACAGGGGGGTGAGCAGTTCTTC
CDR3: CATLFRGQGGEQFF
J: TRBJ2-1
D: TRBD1
V: TRBV5-8
size: .

DNA: TGCGCCAGCAGCCAAGTAGAGGCAGGCCCCGGGGAGCTGTTTTTT
CDR3: CASSQVEAGPGELFF
J: TRBJ2-2
D: .
V: TRBV4-3
size: few

DNA: TGTGCCAGCAGCCGAAGCGAGAAGGGGCCATACGAGCAGTTCTTC
CDR3: CASSRSEKGPYEQFF
J: TRBJ2-1
D: .
V: TRBV7-9
size: .

DNA: TGTGCCAGCAGCTCCCCCCCGGGGTCCAGCACAGATACGCAGTATTTT
CDR3: CASSSPPGSSTDTQYF
J: TRBJ2-3
D: .
V: TRBV11-1
size: .

DNA: TGTGCCAGCAGTTCCCCGATGATTGGGGGAGAAGATTCACCCCTCCACTTT
CDR3: CASSSPMIGGEDSPLHF
J: TRBJ1-6
D: .
V: TRBV28
size: .

DNA: TGCAGTGCTCCAATAGTGGTCAGGGACCTAGCCAAAAACATTCAGTACTTC
CDR3: CSAPIVVRDLAKNIQYF
J: TRBJ2-4
D: .
V: TRBV20-1
size: .

DNA: TGTGCCAGCACCCAACGGGGGGCTGATGAGCAGTTCTTC
CDR3: CASTQRGADEQFF
J: TRBJ2-1
D: .
V: TRBV5-4
size: .

DNA: TGCGCCAGCAGCTCCTCCGGGACAGGGTCCTACGAGCAGTACTTC
CDR3: CASSSSGTGSYEQYF
J: TRBJ2-7
D: TRBD1
V: TRBV5-1
size: many

DNA: TGTGCCAGCAGACTAGCGGGGGCCACCTCCTACAATGAGCAGTTCTTC
CDR3: CASRLAGATSYNEQFF
J: TRBJ2-1
D: TRBD2
V: TRBV12-3/TRBV12-4
size: few

DNA: TGTGTCAGCAGGCCACCGGGACAGGGATTTTACGGGCAGTACTTC
CDR3: CVSRPPGQGFYGQYF
J: TRBJ2-5
D: TRBD1
V: TRBV27
size: .

DNA: TGTGCCAGCAGCCAAAAGTATAGCGATCAGCCCCAGCATTTT
CDR3: CASSQKYSDQPQHF
J: TRBJ1-5
D: .
V: TRBV3-1
size: .

DNA: TGTGCCAGCACCGACCGGGTTCCTATTAATGGTCAGCCCCAGCATTTT
CDR3: CASTDRVPINGQPQHF
J: TRBJ1-5
D: .
V: TRBV27
size: .

DNA: TGTGCCAGCAGTCCGTACACGCAGGTTAATGAAAAACTGTTTTTT
CDR3: CASSPYTQVNEKLFF
J: TRBJ1-4
D: .
V: TRBV6-6
size: .

DNA: TGTGCCAGCGATAAAGGGTTGAATGAAAAACTGTTTTTT
CDR3: CASDKGLNEKLFF
J: TRBJ1-4
D: .
V: TRBV12-3/TRBV12-4
size: few

DNA: TGTGCCATCCAGGAGGACCTCACTGGAAACACCATATATTTT
CDR3: CAIQEDLTGNTIYF
J: TRBJ1-3
D: .
V: TRBV10-3
size: .

DNA: TGCAGTGCTAGGGGCGACAGGCCCCCCACCGGGGAGCTGTTTTTT
CDR3: CSARGDRPPTGELFF
J: TRBJ2-2
D: .
V: TRBV20-1
size: .

DNA: TGCGCCAGCAGCCAAGCCCCAGCGTTCACGGATACGCAGTATTTT
CDR3: CASSQAPAFTDTQYF
J: TRBJ2-3
D: .
V: TRBV4-3
size: few

DNA: TGCGCCAGCAGCCAAGTGGGGCCCGGGGACAATGAGCAGTACTTC
CDR3: CASSQVGPGDNEQYF
J: TRBJ2-5
D: .
V: TRBV4-3
size: .

DNA: TGTGCCAGCAGTGAGCCGGGCTTCACAGATACGCAGTATTTT
CDR3: CASSEPGFTDTQYF
J: TRBJ2-3
D: .
V: TRBV25-1
size: .

DNA: TGCAGTGCCAAGACCCGTGAAGCTTTCTTT
CDR3: CSAKTREAFF
J: TRBJ1-1
D: .
V: TRBV20-1
size: .

DNA: TGCGCCAGCAGCCCGTCGCAGGGGGCACAGCCCCAGCATTTT
CDR3: CASSPSQGAQPQHF
J: TRBJ1-5
D: TRBD1
V: TRBV4-1
size: .

DNA: TGCAGTGCTGACCGAGACAGGTCGGGCAATCAGCCCCAGCATTTT
CDR3: CSADRDRSGNQPQHF
J: TRBJ1-5
D: .
V: TRBV20-1
size: .

DNA: TGCGCCAGCAGCCAGCTCAAGACAGCTTATTATGGCTACACCTTC
CDR3: CASSQLKTAYYGYTF
J: TRBJ1-2
D: .
V: TRBV4-3
size: .

DNA: TGCAGTGCTACACAAACAGGGGCCCTGAACACCGGGGAGCTGTTTTTT
CDR3: CSATQTGALNTGELFF
J: TRBJ2-2
D: TRBD1
V: TRBV20-1
size: .

DNA: TGCAGTGCTCGGCCCCGGGGGGGCGGTATCAATGAGCAGTTCTTC
CDR3: CSARPRGGGINEQFF
J: TRBJ2-1
D: TRBD2
V: TRBV20-1
size: .

DNA: TGCAGTGCTAGAGTTCCCCGGGAGAATGCCTACGAGCAGTACTTC
CDR3: CSARVPRENAYEQYF
J: TRBJ2-7
D: .
V: TRBV20-1
size: .